This T cell receptor beta chain appears in the sequencing data of a study of blood T cell repertoires in COVID-19. CDR3 length equals 13 residues. V was trimmed by 6 bases and J by 5 bases, leaving 10 bases between them. Germline V gene data show CDR1 as SEHNR and CDR2 as FQNEAQ (reference sequence). This clone was seen only a few times. The data were produced by immunoSEQ multiplex PCR, yet TCRdb's version contains in-frame clones alone and is incomplete. Of about 220,000 clones listed, around 80% are singletons. Material: peripheral blood. This TCR was recovered from a human donor in a cohort sampled during active COVID-19. This chain connects TRBV7-9 to TRBJ2-2; a weak D match, TRBD1 (5 bases). CDR3 DNA: TGTGCCAGCAGGTCCCAGGGAACCGGGGAGCTGTTTTTT. It yields the protein CASRSQGTGELFF.